This TCR beta chain was obtained from a study of blood T cell repertoires in COVID-19. CDR3 length: 17 amino acids. V lost 4 bases and J lost 8; bases outside the gene matches: 11. Per germline, CDR1 LGHNA and CDR2 YNFKEQ. Produced via immunoSEQ multiplex PCR; TCRdb's table is partial and in-frame only. The repertoire holds some 80,000 clones, with 85% to 90% as singletons. The sample consisted of peripheral blood. The gene calls are TRBV4-2 and TRBJ2-1; 13 bases are shared with TRBD2. This receptor was taken from a human donor in a cohort sampled during active COVID-19. CDR3: CASSLSLAGGPDDEQFF. The CDR3 DNA follows: TGTGCCAGCAGCCTCTCACTAGCGGGAGGGCCTGACGATGAGCAGTTCTTC.